A selection of T cell receptor beta chains follows, all from one sample in a study of T-cell reconstitution after alpha-beta-depleted transplantation in children. TCRdb independently ran MiXCR on the PCR reads; one entry per CDR3 protein. Altogether roughly 70,000 distinct CDR3 sequences are present, approximately 4.4% being singletons, with the ten largest covering 18%. The sample here was PBMCs, mostly from graft donor cells, taken 180 days after TCRalphabeta/CD19-depleted stem cell transplant. Source of these receptors: a boy in the first two years of life who had a stem cell transplant for acute myeloid leukemia, so the T cells may come from the graft donor. Both conserved end residues are part of each CDR3. Fields, in order: clone size, D gene, V gene, J gene, CDR3 protein, CDR3 DNA. The D gene is left open where the match is weak. Size tells how often a clone was seen (once, few, many) or the class of an expanded clone, and some rows leave it out.

clone_size: medium-sized
d_call: TRBD1
v_call: TRBV10-3
j_call: TRBJ2-5
cdr3_aa: CAISEGQVYQETQYF
cdr3_nt: TGTGCCATCAGTGAAGGACAGGTGTACCAAGAGACCCAGTACTTC

clone_size: many
d_call: -
v_call: TRBV5-1
j_call: TRBJ1-3
cdr3_aa: CASSFTGAGNTIYF
cdr3_nt: TGCGCCAGCAGCTTTACTGGAGCTGGAAACACCATATATTTT

clone_size: many
d_call: -
v_call: TRBV7-2
j_call: TRBJ1-1
cdr3_aa: CASSRRRNTEAFF
cdr3_nt: TGTGCCAGCTCCCGGAGGAGGAACACTGAAGCTTTCTTT

clone_size: many
d_call: TRBD1
v_call: TRBV9
j_call: TRBJ2-3
cdr3_aa: CASSDGTGTKDTQYF
cdr3_nt: TGTGCCAGCAGCGACGGGACAGGGACTAAGGATACGCAGTATTTT

clone_size: many
d_call: -
v_call: TRBV7-8
j_call: TRBJ2-5
cdr3_aa: CASSLGIGETQYF
cdr3_nt: TGTGCCAGCAGCCTAGGGATAGGAGAGACCCAGTACTTC

clone_size: many
d_call: TRBD2
v_call: TRBV3-1
j_call: TRBJ2-3
cdr3_aa: CASSQGWLAGGNTDTQYF
cdr3_nt: TGTGCCAGCAGCCAAGGGTGGCTAGCGGGGGGAAACACAGATACGCAGTATTTT

clone_size: many
d_call: -
v_call: TRBV6-1
j_call: TRBJ2-1
cdr3_aa: CASSEDDYSEKSYNEQFF
cdr3_nt: TGTGCCAGCAGTGAAGATGACTACAGCGAGAAGTCCTACAATGAGCAGTTCTTC

clone_size: many
d_call: TRBD2
v_call: TRBV7-3
j_call: TRBJ2-5
cdr3_aa: CASSPQRGPRETQYF
cdr3_nt: TGTGCCAGCAGTCCCCAGCGGGGGCCACGGGAGACCCAGTACTTC

clone_size: many
d_call: -
v_call: TRBV20-1
j_call: TRBJ2-1
cdr3_aa: CSAPGSWDYNEQFF
cdr3_nt: TGCAGTGCCCCAGGGAGTTGGGACTACAATGAGCAGTTCTTC

clone_size: many
d_call: TRBD1
v_call: TRBV7-9
j_call: TRBJ2-5
cdr3_aa: CASSLTGPLQETQYF
cdr3_nt: TGTGCCAGCAGCTTGACAGGGCCCCTCCAAGAGACCCAGTACTTC

clone_size: many
d_call: -
v_call: TRBV5-6
j_call: TRBJ1-1
cdr3_aa: CASSLDGGEAYTEAFF
cdr3_nt: TGTGCCAGCAGCTTGGATGGAGGGGAGGCGTACACTGAAGCTTTCTTT

clone_size: many
d_call: -
v_call: TRBV29-1
j_call: TRBJ1-1
cdr3_aa: CSVADIEAFF
cdr3_nt: TGCAGCGTCGCAGACATTGAAGCTTTCTTT

clone_size: many
d_call: TRBD2
v_call: TRBV5-1
j_call: TRBJ2-3
cdr3_aa: CASSSGGGGRTDTQYF
cdr3_nt: TGCGCCAGCAGCTCCGGCGGCGGGGGACGCACAGATACGCAGTATTTT

clone_size: many
d_call: -
v_call: TRBV5-6
j_call: TRBJ1-4
cdr3_aa: CASSKPGPTNEKLFF
cdr3_nt: TGTGCCAGCTCTAAGCCGGGCCCAACTAATGAAAAACTGTTTTTT

clone_size: many
d_call: -
v_call: TRBV20-1
j_call: TRBJ2-3
cdr3_aa: CSASRTSTDTQYF
cdr3_nt: TGCAGTGCTAGTAGAACTAGCACAGATACGCAGTATTTT

clone_size: many
d_call: TRBD2
v_call: TRBV19
j_call: TRBJ2-2
cdr3_aa: CASSIYRLAGAPSGELFF
cdr3_nt: TGTGCCAGTAGTATCTACCGACTAGCGGGGGCCCCATCCGGGGAGCTGTTTTTT

clone_size: many
d_call: -
v_call: TRBV12-3/TRBV12-4
j_call: TRBJ2-5
cdr3_aa: CASRHRFQETQYF
cdr3_nt: TGTGCCAGCAGACACAGGTTTCAAGAGACCCAGTACTTC

clone_size: many
d_call: -
v_call: TRBV7-9
j_call: TRBJ1-4
cdr3_aa: CASSLLAGGEKLFF
cdr3_nt: TGTGCCAGCAGCTTATTGGCGGGGGGGGAAAAACTGTTTTTT

clone_size: many
d_call: -
v_call: TRBV12-3/TRBV12-4
j_call: TRBJ2-5
cdr3_aa: CASSPPDRPQETQYF
cdr3_nt: TGTGCCAGCAGCCCCCCCGACAGGCCGCAAGAGACCCAGTACTTC

clone_size: many
d_call: TRBD2
v_call: TRBV7-9
j_call: TRBJ2-3
cdr3_aa: CASSSPGLESTDTQYF
cdr3_nt: TGTGCCAGCAGCTCGCCGGGACTAGAATCCACAGATACGCAGTATTTT

clone_size: -
d_call: -
v_call: TRBV5-6
j_call: TRBJ1-2
cdr3_aa: CASGPGTLGYTF
cdr3_nt: TGTGCCAGCGGCCCGGGGACCCTTGGCTACACCTTC

clone_size: many
d_call: -
v_call: TRBV12-3/TRBV12-4
j_call: TRBJ2-7
cdr3_aa: CASSLTLYEQYF
cdr3_nt: TGTGCCAGCAGTCTCACACTCTACGAGCAGTACTTC

clone_size: many
d_call: -
v_call: TRBV3-1
j_call: TRBJ1-4
cdr3_aa: CASSQDWPGRSPTNEKLFF
cdr3_nt: TGTGCCAGCAGCCAAGATTGGCCGGGACGGTCCCCAACTAATGAAAAACTGTTTTTT

clone_size: many
d_call: -
v_call: TRBV7-9
j_call: TRBJ1-1
cdr3_aa: CASSLLQGRLNTEAFF
cdr3_nt: TGTGCCAGCAGCTTATTGCAGGGGCGATTAAACACTGAAGCTTTCTTT

clone_size: many
d_call: -
v_call: TRBV24-1
j_call: TRBJ2-2
cdr3_aa: CATSEIPPTGELFF
cdr3_nt: TGTGCCACCAGTGAAATTCCCCCCACCGGGGAGCTGTTTTTT

clone_size: many
d_call: TRBD1
v_call: TRBV27
j_call: TRBJ2-7
cdr3_aa: CASSPWTGTYEQYF
cdr3_nt: TGTGCCAGCAGTCCTTGGACAGGCACCTACGAGCAGTACTTC

clone_size: many
d_call: -
v_call: TRBV14
j_call: TRBJ1-1
cdr3_aa: CASSQVAGIDTEAFF
cdr3_nt: TGTGCCAGCAGCCAAGTTGCCGGGATAGACACTGAAGCTTTCTTT

clone_size: many
d_call: -
v_call: TRBV29-1
j_call: TRBJ1-2
cdr3_aa: CSVASGTTNYGYTF
cdr3_nt: TGCAGCGTTGCCTCCGGGACAACTAACTATGGCTACACCTTC

clone_size: many
d_call: TRBD1
v_call: TRBV9
j_call: TRBJ2-1
cdr3_aa: CASSPGTGYGNEQFF
cdr3_nt: TGTGCCAGCAGCCCGGGGACAGGATATGGCAATGAGCAGTTCTTC

clone_size: many
d_call: -
v_call: TRBV12-3/TRBV12-4
j_call: TRBJ1-1
cdr3_aa: CASSRVVTEAFF
cdr3_nt: TGTGCCAGCAGTCGTGTAGTCACTGAAGCTTTCTTT

clone_size: many
d_call: TRBD1
v_call: TRBV24-1
j_call: TRBJ2-1
cdr3_aa: CATSDPRDRGRFEQFF
cdr3_nt: TGTGCCACCAGTGATCCCCGGGACAGGGGGCGCTTTGAGCAGTTCTTC

clone_size: many
d_call: -
v_call: TRBV19
j_call: TRBJ2-5
cdr3_aa: CASSRHRTEETQYF
cdr3_nt: TGTGCCAGTAGTCGCCACCGTACAGAAGAGACCCAGTACTTC

clone_size: many
d_call: TRBD1
v_call: TRBV20-1
j_call: TRBJ2-3
cdr3_aa: CSAPRQGGTDTQYF
cdr3_nt: TGCAGTGCTCCCCGACAGGGGGGGACAGATACGCAGTATTTT

clone_size: many
d_call: TRBD1
v_call: TRBV7-2
j_call: TRBJ2-7
cdr3_aa: CASSFSGTGWYEQYF
cdr3_nt: TGTGCCAGCAGCTTTTCCGGGACAGGGTGGTACGAGCAGTACTTC

clone_size: many
d_call: TRBD2
v_call: TRBV12-3/TRBV12-4
j_call: TRBJ2-5
cdr3_aa: CASSFLAEIKTQYF
cdr3_nt: TGTGCCAGCAGTTTCCTAGCGGAGATAAAGACCCAGTACTTC

clone_size: many
d_call: -
v_call: TRBV12-3/TRBV12-4
j_call: TRBJ1-6
cdr3_aa: CASSPRVLSSYNSPLHF
cdr3_nt: TGTGCCAGCAGTCCCCGGGTCCTAAGCTCCTATAATTCACCCCTCCACTTT

clone_size: many
d_call: -
v_call: TRBV12-3/TRBV12-4
j_call: TRBJ1-5
cdr3_aa: CASSLINQPQHF
cdr3_nt: TGTGCCAGCAGTTTAATCAATCAGCCCCAGCATTTT

clone_size: many
d_call: TRBD2
v_call: TRBV4-3
j_call: TRBJ2-5
cdr3_aa: CASSQDTGGRQETQYF
cdr3_nt: TGCGCCAGCAGCCAAGATACGGGGGGGAGGCAAGAGACCCAGTACTTC

clone_size: many
d_call: TRBD1
v_call: TRBV6-5
j_call: TRBJ1-6
cdr3_aa: CASSYADRVNSPLHF
cdr3_nt: TGTGCCAGCAGTTACGCGGACAGGGTTAATTCACCCCTCCACTTT

clone_size: many
d_call: -
v_call: TRBV6-2/TRBV6-3
j_call: TRBJ2-2
cdr3_aa: CASTRLNTGELFF
cdr3_nt: TGTGCCAGCACCCGTTTGAACACCGGGGAGCTGTTTTTT

clone_size: many
d_call: -
v_call: TRBV20-1
j_call: TRBJ2-4
cdr3_aa: CSANQLAKNIQYF
cdr3_nt: TGCAGTGCTAACCAGCTAGCCAAAAACATTCAGTACTTC

clone_size: many
d_call: -
v_call: TRBV3-1
j_call: TRBJ2-3
cdr3_aa: CASSQVVGTDTQYF
cdr3_nt: TGTGCCAGCAGCCAAGTCGTAGGCACAGATACGCAGTATTTT

clone_size: many
d_call: -
v_call: TRBV2
j_call: TRBJ2-5
cdr3_aa: CASSELQPLLIQETQYF
cdr3_nt: TGTGCCAGCAGTGAATTACAGCCCCTATTAATCCAAGAGACCCAGTACTTC

clone_size: many
d_call: -
v_call: TRBV7-9
j_call: TRBJ1-5
cdr3_aa: CASSPRGPSNQPQHF
cdr3_nt: TGTGCCAGCAGCCCCCGGGGTCCTAGCAATCAGCCCCAGCATTTT

clone_size: many
d_call: -
v_call: TRBV7-9
j_call: TRBJ2-6
cdr3_aa: CASSPLGSGANVLTF
cdr3_nt: TGTGCCAGCAGCCCTCTAGGATCTGGGGCCAACGTCCTGACTTTC

clone_size: many
d_call: TRBD2
v_call: TRBV12-3/TRBV12-4
j_call: TRBJ2-7
cdr3_aa: CASSSSGGLNEQYF
cdr3_nt: TGTGCCAGCAGTTCGAGCGGGGGGCTCAACGAGCAGTACTTC

clone_size: many
d_call: -
v_call: TRBV12-3/TRBV12-4
j_call: TRBJ1-1
cdr3_aa: CASSPSLGRPNTEAFF
cdr3_nt: TGTGCCAGCAGTCCAAGTTTAGGGCGGCCGAACACTGAAGCTTTCTTT

clone_size: many
d_call: -
v_call: TRBV12-3/TRBV12-4
j_call: TRBJ2-3
cdr3_aa: CASRPTGGIGTQYF
cdr3_nt: TGTGCCAGCAGACCAACAGGAGGGATAGGTACGCAGTATTTT

clone_size: many
d_call: -
v_call: TRBV20-1
j_call: TRBJ1-5
cdr3_aa: CSARSAEYQPQHF
cdr3_nt: TGCAGTGCTAGATCGGCGGAGTATCAGCCCCAGCATTTT